This TCR beta chain stems from a study of blood T cell repertoires in COVID-19. The CDR3 sequence is 16 residues long. Looked up from germline, CDR1 is SGHRS and CDR2 is YFSETQ. V lost 3 bases and J lost 4, with 17 bases in between. Clones were read by immunoSEQ multiplex PCR, and TCRdb kept only the in-frame ones, dropping some. The table has about 69,000 clones, roughly 89% seen once. The receptor was derived from a man over 45 with acute or convalescent COVID-19. Material for sequencing was peripheral blood. The rearrangement joins TRBV5-1 to TRBJ2-1, with D perhaps matching TRBD1 (6 bases). The CDR3 DNA is TGCGCCAGCAGCTCTTACCAGGCACAGGGATACAATGAGCAGTTCTTC. This encodes CASSSYQAQGYNEQFF.